Given below is one TCR beta chain in context. Antigen unknown. From the reads, TCRdb called clonotypes with MiXCR, one entry per CDR3 protein. The sample records 350,000 to 400,000 distinct CDR3 sequences, roughly 34% being singletons. The V gene's germline CDR1 is SEHNR and CDR2 FQNEAQ (reference sequence). The CDR3 sequence is 10 residues long. V lost 8 bases to trimming and J lost 10 bases, with 9 bases between them. This entry comes from a study of T cell repertoires in cytomegalovirus infection. Study background: An indication of both CMV infection and matching HLA type came from public TCR beta signatures. General study results and limits: Using cumulative public TCR beta family frequency, the authors identified those who carried CMV together with the relevant HLA.

V gene TRBV7-9 combines with J gene TRBJ2-1; D is ambiguous. The source was cultured PBMCs, collected from culture after CMV antigen stimulation. This receptor was taken from a human donor in good health (CMV status not recorded). Some clones in this sample may be carry-over from other donors' samples. CDR3 sequence: CASGVSEQFF. CDR3 nucleotides: TGTGCCAGCGGGGTAAGCGAGCAGTTCTTC. The full variable domain, with the rest looked up from reference TRBV7-9 and TRBJ2-1, is DTGVSQNPRHKITKRGQNVTFRCDPISEHNRLYWYRQTLGQGPEFLTYFQNEAQLEKSRLLSDRFSAERPKGSFSTLEIQRTEQGDSAMYLCASGVSEQFFGPGTRLTVL.